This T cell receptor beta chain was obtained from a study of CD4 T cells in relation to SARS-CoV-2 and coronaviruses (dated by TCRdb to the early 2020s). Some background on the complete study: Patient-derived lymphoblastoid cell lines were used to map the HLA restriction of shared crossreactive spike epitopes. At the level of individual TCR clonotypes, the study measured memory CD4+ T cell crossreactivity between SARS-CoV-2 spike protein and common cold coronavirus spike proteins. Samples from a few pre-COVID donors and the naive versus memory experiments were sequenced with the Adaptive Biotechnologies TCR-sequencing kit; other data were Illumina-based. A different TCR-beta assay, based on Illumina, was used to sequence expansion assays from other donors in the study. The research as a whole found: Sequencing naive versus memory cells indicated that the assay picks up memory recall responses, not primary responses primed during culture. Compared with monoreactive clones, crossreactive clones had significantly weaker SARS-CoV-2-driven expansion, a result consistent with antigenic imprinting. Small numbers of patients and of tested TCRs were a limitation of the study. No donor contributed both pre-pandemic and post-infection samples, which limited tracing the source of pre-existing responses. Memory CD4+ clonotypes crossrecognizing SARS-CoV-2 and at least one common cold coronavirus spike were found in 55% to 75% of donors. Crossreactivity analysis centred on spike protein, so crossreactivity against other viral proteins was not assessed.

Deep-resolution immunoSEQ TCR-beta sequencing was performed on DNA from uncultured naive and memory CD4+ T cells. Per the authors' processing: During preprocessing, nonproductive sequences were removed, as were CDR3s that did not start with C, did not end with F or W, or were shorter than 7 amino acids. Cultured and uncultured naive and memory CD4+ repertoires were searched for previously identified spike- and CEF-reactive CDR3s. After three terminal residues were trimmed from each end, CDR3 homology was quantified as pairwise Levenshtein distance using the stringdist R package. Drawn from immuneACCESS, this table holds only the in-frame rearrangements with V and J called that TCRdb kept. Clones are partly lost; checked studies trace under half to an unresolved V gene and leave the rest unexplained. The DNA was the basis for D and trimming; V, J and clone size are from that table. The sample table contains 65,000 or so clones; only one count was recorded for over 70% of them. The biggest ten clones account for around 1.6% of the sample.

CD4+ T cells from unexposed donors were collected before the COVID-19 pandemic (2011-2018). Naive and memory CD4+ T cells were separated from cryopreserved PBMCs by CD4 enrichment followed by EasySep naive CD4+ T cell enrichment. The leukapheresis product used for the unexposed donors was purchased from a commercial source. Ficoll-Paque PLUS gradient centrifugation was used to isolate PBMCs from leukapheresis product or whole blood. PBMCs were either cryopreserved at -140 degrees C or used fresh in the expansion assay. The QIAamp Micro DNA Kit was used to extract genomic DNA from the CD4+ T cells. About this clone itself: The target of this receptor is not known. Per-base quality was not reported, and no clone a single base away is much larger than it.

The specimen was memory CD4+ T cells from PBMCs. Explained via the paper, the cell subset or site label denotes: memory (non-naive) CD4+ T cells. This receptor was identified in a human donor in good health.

The sequenced DNA: TGTGCCAGCTCGCCGGGACAGGGTAGTGTGAACAATGAGCAGTTCTTC. Its protein is CASSPGQGSVNNEQFF. The chain links TRBV18 with TRBJ2-1, with 9 bases aligning to TRBD1. Trimming removed 6 bases from V and 5 bases from J; the gene matches leave 11 bases unexplained. The CDR3, cysteine through phenylalanine, is 16 amino acids long. The CDR3 DNA has 48 bases and is translated from base 1. Looking up the germline V gene yields CDR1 KGHSH and CDR2 LQKENI.